This TCR beta chain came from a study of shared clonotypes between healthy human individuals. Running of the assay took place at deep level. In the original analysis: ImmunoSEQ output lacked quality scores and full-length reads, limiting matched filtering. Assay: immunoSEQ multiplex PCR; the TCRdb copy retains only in-frame clones and omits some. That table supplies the V and J calls and clone size; D and trimming were determined from the DNA. The data show roughly 770,000 clones, 90% to 97% seen once. This CDR3 region has 16 residues. With 0 bases removed from V and 5 bases from J, the gap between germline ends came to 18 bases. The V gene's germline CDR1 is SGHDT and CDR2 YYEEEE. This clone is a singleton in its sample. Selected positively for CCR7 and CD45RO-negative, naive CD8 cells excluded terminally differentiated effector memory CD45RA+ cells. Among the donors, all were Caucasian adults who lived in Nashville, Tennessee.

This TCR came from a young man in good health. J is TRBJ2-7 and V is TRBV5-6; a weak D match, TRBD1 (6 bases). The material sequenced was naive CD8+ T cells sorted from blood. The CDR3 loop is CASSLAGLAKGDEQYF. For the CDR3, the DNA is TGTGCCAGCAGCTTGGCCGGGCTAGCAAAGGGGGACGAGCAGTACTTC.